Sequencing of this TCR beta chain was carried out in a study of T-cell memory formation after mild COVID-19. Notes on the study in general: There was a balanced CD4/CD8 profile in clones contracting day 15 to 85, and later expanders leaned CD4+. Researchers found some responding clones in pre-infection memory, a sign that cross-reactive memory joined.

One entry per CDR3 protein, called by TCRdb with MiXCR from the 5' RACE reads. The sample contains hundreds of thousands of distinct CDR3 sequences, over 20% of which appear only once. About this clonotype itself: Its antigen is currently unknown.

This CDR3 comprises 19 residues. After removal of 3 bases from V and 4 bases from J, the junction contained 18 bases not matched to a gene. Sample: PBMCs or a T cell subset sorted from them (not recorded which). The clonotype comes from an adult woman who had mild COVID-19 (a few samples of this study predate the infection). Cell type and time point are not known. V gene TRBV12-3 or TRBV12-4 combines with J gene TRBJ1-1, with 9 bases matching TRBD1. This chain's CDR3 is CASSFSGYGQGTPGTEAFF. In nucleotides, the CDR3 is TGTGCCAGCAGTTTCTCGGGTTATGGACAGGGGACCCCCGGCACTGAAGCTTTCTTT.